Listed below are T cell receptor beta chains from one sample, sequenced in a study of T cell responses to AZD1222 COVID-19 vaccine. The assay was immunoSEQ multiplex PCR, and TCRdb's table has in-frame clones only and misses some. The sample has around 150,000 clones, roughly 90% seen once; the top ten hold 1.5% to 2.5%. Sequences were derived from peripheral blood, sampled 28 days after the second AZD1222 dose. These receptors came from an adult who received the AZD1222 COVID-19 vaccine. Both conserved end residues are part of each CDR3. The D gene is left open where the match is weak. Clone size is stated in some rows and not others, as once, few, many or a class when expanded.

V	J	D	size	DNA	CDR3
TRBV9	TRBJ1-4	TRBD1	NA	TGTGCCAGCAGCGTAGCTCCTAGGACAGGACCTGAAAAACTGTTTTTT	CASSVAPRTGPEKLFF
TRBV7-9	TRBJ2-7	NA	NA	TGTGCCAGCAGCTTAGGACCACCCTACGAGCAGTACTTC	CASSLGPPYEQYF
TRBV4-1	TRBJ1-1	NA	NA	TGCGCCAGCAGCCAAGACGGGCAGCCGAACACTGAAGCTTTCTTT	CASSQDGQPNTEAFF
TRBV7-3	TRBJ2-2	TRBD2	NA	TGTGCCAGCAGCTTAATGAAACTAGCGGGAGGCGGGGAGCTGTTTTTT	CASSLMKLAGGGELFF
TRBV5-1	TRBJ1-2	NA	once	TGCGCCAGCAAGGCTGGCTTGACGGCAGGGGACCGCGGCTACACCTTC	CASKAGLTAGDRGYTF
TRBV5-4	TRBJ1-1	NA	NA	TGTGCCAGCAGCTTGTCAACAGAGATGAACACTGAAGCTTTCTTT	CASSLSTEMNTEAFF
TRBV7-2	TRBJ2-1	NA	NA	TGTGCCAGCAGAAAGCCGGGACTACAGGGGATTGAGCAGTTCTTC	CASRKPGLQGIEQFF
TRBV19	TRBJ2-5	NA	NA	TGTGCCAGTAGTATTAGAGGGGTTGAAGAGACCCAGTACTTC	CASSIRGVEETQYF
TRBV7-9	TRBJ1-1	NA	NA	TGTGCCAGCAGCCTCCAGTTGGAGAACACTGAAGCTTTCTTT	CASSLQLENTEAFF
TRBV2	TRBJ2-5	NA	NA	TGTGCCAGCAGTGACGGCCCCCGGACCCAGTACTTC	CASSDGPRTQYF
TRBV5-1	TRBJ1-1	TRBD1	NA	TGCGCCAGCAGCCCGAACAAACCCGACAGGGCAGGGGGCACTGAAGCTTTCTTT	CASSPNKPDRAGGTEAFF
TRBV7-8	TRBJ1-3	TRBD1	NA	TGTGCCAGCAGCTTTTCCGGGACAGGCGACTCTGGAAACACCATATATTTT	CASSFSGTGDSGNTIYF
TRBV4-1	TRBJ2-3	NA	NA	TGCGCCAGCAGACAAAGCTCTTTGGGGGTTGGTACAGATACGCAGTATTTT	CASRQSSLGVGTDTQYF
TRBV3-1/TRBV3-2	TRBJ2-1	TRBD2	NA	TGTGCCAGCAGCCAGTCCGGGACTAGCGGGAACTATGAGCAGTTCTTC	CASSQSGTSGNYEQFF
TRBV7-2	TRBJ2-7	NA	NA	TGTGCCAGCAGCTCACGACAGGGGAGGGGTGAGCAGTACTTC	CASSSRQGRGEQYF
TRBV29-1	TRBJ1-1	NA	NA	TGCAGCGCCCAGACAGACACAATGAACACTGAAGCTTTCTTT	CSAQTDTMNTEAFF
TRBV2	TRBJ2-7	TRBD2	NA	TGTGCCAGCAGAAGGACTAGCGGGAAACTAAGCGAGCAGTACTTC	CASRRTSGKLSEQYF
TRBV18	TRBJ2-3	TRBD2	NA	TGTGCCAGCTCCTTAGCGGGGGGGAGCACAGATACGCAGTATTTT	CASSLAGGSTDTQYF
TRBV5-1	TRBJ1-2	NA	NA	TGCGCCAGCAGCTTGGGAGTGGAGGGCTACACCTTC	CASSLGVEGYTF
TRBV9	TRBJ2-3	NA	NA	TGTGCCAGCAGCGGAATGACAGGGTTGAGTGATGGGGGGAATACGCAGTATTTT	CASSGMTGLSDGGNTQYF
TRBV7-2	TRBJ2-1	NA	NA	TGTGCCAGCAGCCCCGGGGACCTCAATGAGCAGTTCTTC	CASSPGDLNEQFF
TRBV7-2	TRBJ2-3	NA	NA	TGTGCCAGCAGCCACCTACGGGCAGTTGGCAAGGATACGCAGTATTTT	CASSHLRAVGKDTQYF
TRBV2	TRBJ1-1	TRBD1	NA	TGTGCCAGCAGTGCTGCGCAGGGGGGGATCGAAGCTTTCTTT	CASSAAQGGIEAFF
TRBV7-2	TRBJ2-1	NA	NA	TGTGCCAGCAGCCGCCTGAGCTCCTACAATGAGCAGTTCTTC	CASSRLSSYNEQFF
TRBV3-1/TRBV3-2	TRBJ1-2	NA	NA	TGTGCCAGCAGCCAAGCGAGGGCAAATGGCTACACCTTC	CASSQARANGYTF
TRBV27	TRBJ1-3	TRBD1	NA	TGTGCCAGCAGTTCGACAGGGGCTAGTGGAAACACCATATATTTT	CASSSTGASGNTIYF
TRBV7-8	TRBJ2-1	NA	NA	TGTGCCAGCAGCGCAAGCGGGTTAACCAACAATGAGCAGTTCTTC	CASSASGLTNNEQFF
TRBV7-2	TRBJ2-1	NA	NA	TGTGCCAGCAGCCCCTCGGTGATCAATGAGCAGTTCTTC	CASSPSVINEQFF
TRBV19	TRBJ2-7	TRBD2	once	TGTGCCAGTAATCGAGCGGGAACGTGGGAGCAGTACTTC	CASNRAGTWEQYF
TRBV12-3/TRBV12-4	TRBJ1-5	NA	NA	TGTGCCAGCAGTTTGGATAGCAATCAGCCCCAGCATTTT	CASSLDSNQPQHF
TRBV5-1	TRBJ1-6	NA	NA	TGCGCCAGCAGCTTGGAGCAGGGCAGCTTAAATTCACCCCTCCACTTT	CASSLEQGSLNSPLHF
TRBV4-2	TRBJ2-7	TRBD1	NA	TGTGCCAGCAGCCAAGCCCAGGGGGTTGCCACCTACGAGCAGTACTTC	CASSQAQGVATYEQYF
TRBV19	TRBJ1-2	NA	NA	TGTGCCAGTAGTATGGGTCTGGGTGTTCAGGGTCTGCTGGGTGGCTACACCTTC	CASSMGLGVQGLLGGYTF